The 18 T cell receptor beta chains below all came from one sample that was sequenced in a study of molecular identifiers for immune sequencing clone quantification. TCRdb fed the PCR reads into MiXCR, producing one record per CDR3 protein. This table holds roughly 630,000 distinct CDR3 sequences, less than 30% found once. The sample was naive CD8+ T cells from blood, with Jurkat cell RNA spiked in. Subset reported: FACS-sorted CD8+CD4-CCR7+CD45RA+ naive T cells. The receptors originated from a human donor in good health. Some libraries in this study had Jurkat cell RNA spiked in.

Turning to this clonotype: The final CDR3 position lacks the conserved phenylalanine or tryptophan, pointing to a likely read error. The chain links TRBV19 to TRBJ1-5; D remains unclear. Trimming cost V 5 bases and J 3 bases, with 17 bases left between them. In germline, CDR1 is LNHDA, CDR2 SQIVND (reference sequence). The CDR3 sequence is 16 residues long. In DNA form, the CDR3 reads TGTGCCAGTAGTGCCCCGGGCGGATTAAACAATCAGCCCCAGCATCTT. Protein product: CASSAPGGLNNQPQHL.

Worth noting for this clonotype: A much larger clone differs from this one at a single base, so this may be a read error. V usage is TRBV6-5 and J usage is TRBJ2-5; maybe TRBD2 (5 bases). The germline V gene has CDR1 MNHEY and CDR2 SVGAGI. The CDR3 runs to 14 residues. The CDR3 nucleotides are TGTGCCAGCAGTGGCCCGACTAAGCTAGAGACCCAGTGCTTC. This sequence encodes CASSGPTKLETQCF.

V and J are TRBV11-2 and TRBJ2-2, with 9 positions matching TRBD1. Per the germline V gene, CDR1 is SGHAT and CDR2 is FQNNGV. CDR3 size: 17 residues. V lost 5 bases to trimming and J lost 2 bases; unmatched junction nucleotides: 9. CDR3 protein: CASSPRDRDPNTGELFF. The CDR3 DNA is TGTGCCAGCAGCCCACGGGACAGGGACCCCAACACCGGGGAGCTGTTTTTT.

A note on this clonotype: A much bigger clone sits one base away, suggesting this may be a read error. This chain joins TRBV20-1 and TRBJ1-6, with 8 bases that match TRBD1. The CDR3 extends over 19 amino acids. Losses at the gene ends were 1 base for V and 0 bases for J; bases not matched to a gene: 11. Germline V gene lookup returns CDR1 DFQATT and CDR2 SNEGSKA (reference sequence). CDR3 sequence (DNA): TGCAGTGCTAGAGGAGTAAACAGGGGGGGAGGCTCCTATAATTCACCCCTCCACTTT. Its translation: CSARGVNRGGGSYNSPLHF.

The sample holds many counts of this clonotype. This chain links TRBV7-2 with TRBJ2-7; maybe TRBD1 (6 bases). CDR1 and CDR2 from the germline V gene are SGHTA and FQGNSA. Trimming cost V 4 bases and J 4 bases, with 17 bases left between them. The CDR3 length is 15 residues. DNA of the CDR3: TGTGCCAGCAGCTCCCCAGGGGCGGGTGGGTACGAGCAGTACTTC. It codes for CASSSPGAGGYEQYF.

Details on this clonotype: A much larger clone is a single base away; this may be a read error. The chain combines TRBV2 with TRBJ2-6, with D uncertain. Per germline, CDR1 SNHLY and CDR2 FYNNEI. This CDR3 contains 16 residues. V was shortened by 11 bases and J by 0 bases, with 17 bases between the two germline ends. CDR3 nucleotides: TGTGCCGCTTTGACGGTTCCTGACTCTGGGGCCAACGTCCTGACTTTC. This encodes CAALTVPDSGANVLTF.

This clonotype was recorded a few times. The chain couples TRBV13 to TRBJ2-5; 8 bases line up with TRBD1. The CDR3 extends over 14 amino acids. Germline CDR1 PRHDT, CDR2 FYEKMQ (reference sequence). Losses at the gene ends were 5 bases for V and 4 bases for J; bases not matched to a gene: 6. Here the CDR3 reads CASSSGQGLETQYF. The CDR3 nucleotides are TGTGCCAGCAGCAGCGGACAGGGTTTAGAGACCCAGTACTTC.

The rearrangement links TRBV7-2 to TRBJ2-1; 12 positions agree with TRBD2. The CDR3 has 18 amino acids. Germline V CDR1 and CDR2: SGHTA, FQGNSA. The J segment lost 1 base and the V segment lost 5 bases, leaving 9 bases of the junction unmatched. CDR3 in amino acids: CASSAWGLAGASYNEQFF. The CDR3 DNA sequence: TGTGCCAGCAGCGCCTGGGGACTAGCGGGTGCATCCTACAATGAGCAGTTCTTC.

V usage is TRBV2 and J usage is TRBJ2-3, with 9 bases that match TRBD2. Germline V CDR1 and CDR2: SNHLY, FYNNEI. The V gene end was trimmed by 11 bases and the J gene end by 5 bases; junction bases not matched to a gene: 11. The CDR3 loop spans 14 amino acids. CDR3 protein: CAGRATSGRDTQYF. The CDR3 region has the DNA TGTGCCGGTCGTGCGACTAGCGGTAGAGATACGCAGTATTTT.

This chain uses TRBV10-2 with TRBJ2-5, with TRBD2 matching over 9 bases. The V gene's germline CDR1 is WSHSY and CDR2 SAAADI. The length of the CDR3 is 13 residues. V shed 7 bases, J shed 3 bases, and the junction held 3 bases outside the gene matches. The CDR3 loop reads CASKIAGEETQYF. For the CDR3, the DNA is TGCGCCAGCAAAATAGCGGGAGAAGAGACCCAGTACTTC.

This clonotype has ten or more counts. The chain is built from TRBV9 and TRBJ2-3, with 7 bases that match TRBD2. The CDR3 loop spans 15 amino acids. V lost 4 bases to trimming and J lost 3 bases; unmatched junction nucleotides: 8. Germline CDR1 and CDR2: SGDLS and YYNGEE. CDR3 loop: CASSPWDYQTDTQYF. As DNA, the CDR3 is TGTGCCAGCAGCCCCTGGGACTATCAGACAGATACGCAGTATTTT.

This chain uses TRBV12-5 with TRBJ2-1; TRBD2 matches 13 bases. V dropped 5 bases and J dropped 11; count of bases not matched to a gene: 6. This CDR3 has 14 residues. The germline V gene has CDR1 LGHNT and CDR2 FRNRAP. The CDR3 loop is CASGLGLAGNKQFF. The CDR3 region has the DNA TGTGCTAGTGGTCTGGGACTAGCGGGAAATAAGCAGTTCTTC.

This clonotype was found a few times. The rearrangement joins TRBV7-2 to TRBJ2-7, with D perhaps TRBD1 (6 bases). Per germline, CDR1 SGHTA and CDR2 FQGNSA. V lost 1 base and J lost 6, with 13 bases in between. CDR3 length equals 14 residues. CDR3 sequence reads: CASSLVLGAGEQYF. As DNA, the CDR3 is TGTGCCAGCAGCTTAGTTCTGGGGGCAGGCGAGCAGTACTTC.

This clonotype has more than one count but fewer than ten. This chain connects TRBV27 to TRBJ2-1, with D unresolved. The CDR3 is 16 amino acids. Germline V gives CDR1 MNHEY, CDR2 SMNVEV (reference sequence). Trimming removed 3 bases from V and 2 bases from J, with 14 bases in between. CDR3 sequence (DNA): TGTGCCAGCAGTTTGTTCAGTTCTCCAGCCTACAATGAGCAGTTCTTC. Amino acids: CASSLFSSPAYNEQFF.

The table lists this clonotype with a few counts. The chain is built from TRBV7-9 and TRBJ1-1; 9 bases match TRBD1. Germline CDR1 SEHNR, CDR2 FQNEAQ (reference sequence). V lost 6 bases to trimming and J lost 6 bases; unmatched junction nucleotides: 2. This CDR3 is built from 12 residues. CDR3 DNA sequence: TGTGCCAGCAGTGGGACAGGGTCTGAAGCTTTCTTT. Translated: CASSGTGSEAFF.

The chain couples TRBV2 to TRBJ1-4, with a weak D call TRBD1 (6 bases). The CDR3 totals 16 residues. Trimming removed 11 bases at V and 0 bases at J, with 19 bases between. Germline CDR1 SNHLY, CDR2 FYNNEI. The chain's CDR3 is CAFQDRQLATNEKLFF. The CDR3 DNA sequence: TGTGCCTTTCAGGACAGACAACTTGCAACTAATGAAAAACTGTTTTTT. The variable domain in full, completed from reference TRBV2 and TRBJ1-4, reads EPEVTQTPSHQVTQMGQEVILRCVPISNHLYFYWYRQILGQKVEFLVSFYNNEISEKSEIFDDQFSVERPDGSNFTLKIRSTKLEDSAMYFCAFQDRQLATNEKLFFGSGTQLSVL.

The V call is TRBV14, the J call TRBJ2-1; the match to TRBD2 covers 7 bases. The germline V gene has CDR1 SGHDN and CDR2 FVKESK. The CDR3 extends over 14 amino acids. The junction had 8 bases not matched to a gene; V was cut back by 4 bases and J by 8 bases. CDR3 in DNA: TGTGCCAGCAGCCGGGTGGGCGGGAGTTATGAGCAGTTCTTC. The encoded protein is CASSRVGGSYEQFF. The full variable domain, in which reference TRBV14 and TRBJ2-1 provide the parts outside the CDR3, is EAGVTQFPSHSVIEKGQTVTLRCDPISGHDNLYWYRRVMGKEIKFLLHFVKESKQDESGMPNNRFLAERTGGTYSTLKVQPAELEDSGVYFCASSRVGGSYEQFFGPGTRLTVL.

The chain employs TRBV7-9 and TRBJ1-1; TRBD1 might be the D (5 bases). The CDR3 consists of 16 residues. With 8 bases removed from V and 0 bases from J, the gap between germline ends came to 19 bases. Germline values: CDR1 SEHNR, CDR2 FQNEAQ (reference sequence). CDR3 loop: CASGPSYGAMNTEAFF. CDR3 DNA: TGTGCCAGCGGCCCATCTTATGGGGCCATGAACACTGAAGCTTTCTTT.